A selection of T cell receptor beta chains follows, all from one sample in a study of cytomegalovirus exposure and HLA in healthy donors. Assay: immunoSEQ multiplex PCR; the TCRdb copy retains only in-frame clones and omits some. The top ten clones hold 11% of a sample with 30,000 to 45,000 clones, about nine tenths of them seen once. The sample comprised PBMCs. These receptors were taken from a woman between 40 and 55 years old in good health and CMV-seropositive. Each CDR3 is given with its conserved first and last residue. Clone size is shown for a subset of rows, as once, few, many or a class of expanded clone.

CASSLVGGEDTQYF	TRBV7-2	TRBJ2-3	.
CASRRGSDTEAFF	TRBV5-1	TRBJ1-1	.
CASSGSLLGADYTF	TRBV6-1	TRBJ1-2	.
CASSYLGAGQGENEQFF	TRBV5-1	TRBJ2-1	.
CASGRSVKTGAAAYNEQFF	TRBV12-5	TRBJ2-1	.
CASSSLTGMNTGELFF	TRBV7-3	TRBJ2-2	.
CASRSTGLGTEAFF	TRBV6-6	TRBJ1-1	once
CASSQGYEQYF	TRBV27	.	.
CASSPIVPGELFF	TRBV6-6	TRBJ2-2	.
CASSGGAASPIYGYTF	TRBV6-4	TRBJ1-2	.
CASSPPTGKETQYF	TRBV18	TRBJ2-5	.
CASSLSGVDNEQFF	TRBV27	TRBJ2-1	once
CSSSPNLRQGNYGYTF	TRBV7-9	TRBJ1-2	.
CASSYSQFPLPQPQHF	TRBV6-5	TRBJ1-5	.
CASSSSWTGGELFF	TRBV7-2	TRBJ2-2	.
CASSFTTEAFF	TRBV5-6	TRBJ1-1	once
CATHRGQSNQPQHF	TRBV10-3	TRBJ1-5	.
CASRTTGGGYGYTF	TRBV6-8	TRBJ1-2	.
CASSYRRGPYQPQHF	TRBV6-5	TRBJ1-5	once
CASSLDGGGAREQFF	TRBV7-2	TRBJ2-1	.
CASSLESLGEQYF	TRBV5-4	TRBJ2-7	.
CASSLGPTGLRTGELFF	TRBV5-6	TRBJ2-2	.
CAWSARTGTETQYF	TRBV30	TRBJ2-5	once
CAISRSVDYQETQYF	TRBV10-3	TRBJ2-5	once
CASSPTAHTGNTIYF	TRBV4-3	TRBJ1-3	.
CASSIEPGRYEQYF	TRBV19	TRBJ2-7	.
CASSVGSGTGVEQYF	TRBV9	TRBJ2-7	.
CASSPGGGETQYF	TRBV5-1	TRBJ2-5	.
CASSFEGVETQYF	TRBV7-7	TRBJ2-5	.
CASRLRLAGGSSYNEQFF	TRBV5-1	TRBJ2-1	.
CASRDGQGKNSPLHF	TRBV6-5	TRBJ1-6	.
CAWGGQGSDTQYF	TRBV30	TRBJ2-3	.
CASSLEARVTYEQYF	TRBV5-1	TRBJ2-7	once
CATSRDSGSYEQYF	TRBV15	TRBJ2-7	.
CASSPISARGAGTEAFF	TRBV18	TRBJ1-1	.
CASSESTGYNSPLHF	TRBV25-1	TRBJ1-6	.
CASSLTLTGGKTQYF	TRBV28	TRBJ2-5	.
CASSLSTGELFF	TRBV5-5	TRBJ2-2	.
CASSFVYSGTGTNTEAFF	TRBV7-9	TRBJ1-1	once
CASSPLGLRGGELFF	TRBV7-6	TRBJ2-2	.
CASSHSGVYSYEQYF	TRBV4-1	TRBJ2-7	.
CASRGVAGGNNEQFF	TRBV2	TRBJ2-1	.
CASSLDPRTGVF	TRBV7-2	TRBJ1-2	.
CATSRWQAAAQETQYF	TRBV15	TRBJ2-5	.
CASRDRDRGQAYTF	TRBV7-9	TRBJ1-2	.
CASSFLSATNEKLFF	TRBV18	TRBJ1-4	once
CASSLGDMNTEAFF	TRBV23-1	TRBJ1-1	few
CASSYDGAGGLGYTF	TRBV6-5	TRBJ1-2	few
CASSPQGGETQYF	TRBV5-1	TRBJ2-5	.
CASSPGEATNEKLFF	TRBV6-5	TRBJ1-4	.
CASRIQGKSNQPQHF	TRBV27	TRBJ1-5	.
CASSGTGVSSGNTIYF	TRBV5-1	TRBJ1-3	.
CASSVGDRPWGYTF	TRBV9	TRBJ1-2	.
CASSQADRGWGYGYTF	TRBV5-4	TRBJ1-2	.
CASSSQQGSYEQYF	TRBV11-2	TRBJ2-7	.
CASSTTPGWRGQQADTQYF	TRBV9	TRBJ2-3	.
CASSQDWGREQYF	TRBV4-1	TRBJ2-7	.
CASSLAGTSEAFF	TRBV7-8	TRBJ1-1	.
CASSGKGTGPSTDTQYF	TRBV5-4	TRBJ2-3	.